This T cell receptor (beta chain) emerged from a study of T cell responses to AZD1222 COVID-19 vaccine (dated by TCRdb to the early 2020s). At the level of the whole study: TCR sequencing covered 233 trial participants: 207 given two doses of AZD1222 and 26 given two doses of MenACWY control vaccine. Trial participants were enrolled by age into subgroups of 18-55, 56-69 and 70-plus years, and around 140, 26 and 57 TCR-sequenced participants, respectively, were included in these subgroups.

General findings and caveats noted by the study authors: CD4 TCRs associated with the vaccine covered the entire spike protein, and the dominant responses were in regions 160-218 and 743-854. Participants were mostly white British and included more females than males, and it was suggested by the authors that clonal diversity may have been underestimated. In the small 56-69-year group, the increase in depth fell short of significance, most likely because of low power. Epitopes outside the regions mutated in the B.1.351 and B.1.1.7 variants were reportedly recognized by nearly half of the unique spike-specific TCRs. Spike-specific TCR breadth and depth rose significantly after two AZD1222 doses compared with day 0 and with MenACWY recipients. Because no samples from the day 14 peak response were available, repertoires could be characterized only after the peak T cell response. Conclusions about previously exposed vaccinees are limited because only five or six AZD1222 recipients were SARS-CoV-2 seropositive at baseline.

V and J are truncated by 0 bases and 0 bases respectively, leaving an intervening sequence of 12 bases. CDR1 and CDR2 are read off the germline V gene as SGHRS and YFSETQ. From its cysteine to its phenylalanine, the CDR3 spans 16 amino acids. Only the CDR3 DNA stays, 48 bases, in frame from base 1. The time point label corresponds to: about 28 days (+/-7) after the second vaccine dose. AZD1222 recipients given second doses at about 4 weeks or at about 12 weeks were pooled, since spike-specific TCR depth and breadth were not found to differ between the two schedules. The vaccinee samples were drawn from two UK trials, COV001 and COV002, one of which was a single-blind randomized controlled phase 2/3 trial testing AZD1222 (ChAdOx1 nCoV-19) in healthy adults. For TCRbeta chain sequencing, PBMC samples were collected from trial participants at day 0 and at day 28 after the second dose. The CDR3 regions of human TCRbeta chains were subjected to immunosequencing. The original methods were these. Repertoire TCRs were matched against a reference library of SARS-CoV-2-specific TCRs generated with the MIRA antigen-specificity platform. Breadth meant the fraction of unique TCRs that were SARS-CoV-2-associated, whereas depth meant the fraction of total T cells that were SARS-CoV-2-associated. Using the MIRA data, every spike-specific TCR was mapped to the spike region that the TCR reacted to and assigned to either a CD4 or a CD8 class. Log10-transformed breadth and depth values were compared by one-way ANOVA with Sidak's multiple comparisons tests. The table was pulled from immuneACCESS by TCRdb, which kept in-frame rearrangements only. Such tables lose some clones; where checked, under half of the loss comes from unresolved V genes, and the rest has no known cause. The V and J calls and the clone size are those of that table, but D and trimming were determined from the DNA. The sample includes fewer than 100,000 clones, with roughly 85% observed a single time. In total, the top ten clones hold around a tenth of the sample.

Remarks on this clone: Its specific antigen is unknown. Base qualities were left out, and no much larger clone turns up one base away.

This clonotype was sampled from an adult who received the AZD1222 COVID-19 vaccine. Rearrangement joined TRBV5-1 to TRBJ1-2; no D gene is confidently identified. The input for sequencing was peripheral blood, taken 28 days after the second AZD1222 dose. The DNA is TGCGCCAGCAGCTTGGATTTCCAGCCAGCTAACTATGGCTACACCTTC. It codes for CASSLDFQPANYGYTF.